This T cell receptor (beta chain) emerged from a study of shared clonotypes between healthy human individuals. The ends lost 3 bases at V and 8 bases at J; junction bases unmatched: 8. Germline loops: CDR1 SGDLS, CDR2 YYNGEE. CDR3 length: 14 amino acids. Study results and caveats: Even with large depth, rarefaction showed that sorted-subset sequencing was incomplete. Among non-shared clonotypes, generation probabilities were lower than among those shared by all four donors. Read depth was anticipated to influence clonotype sharing among donors.

At deep level, the assay was performed. The assay was immunoSEQ multiplex PCR, and TCRdb's table has in-frame clones only and misses some. This sample has 700,000 to 950,000 clones; 96% occur once, and the top ten carry less than 0.25%. In regard to this clone: What it binds is not known.

Naive CD8 populations comprised CD45RO-negative cells positively selected for CCR7, excluding terminally differentiated effector memory CD45RA+ cells. V usage is TRBV9 and J usage is TRBJ2-1; 7 bases are a match to TRBD1. The sequence was collected from a man under 40 in good health. Source material: naive CD8+ T cells sorted from blood. The CDR3 coding sequence is TGTGCCAGCAGCGGGCAACAGGGGAGTGATGAGCAGTTCTTC. This gives the protein CASSGQQGSDEQFF.